This T cell receptor beta chain is drawn from a study of cytomegalovirus exposure and HLA in healthy donors. Study results and caveats: The classifier reportedly diagnosed cytomegalovirus status with high specificity and sensitivity. Later analysis associated a missense DCLRE1C variant with TCR beta V- and J-gene trimming. The authors enumerated some 170 TCR beta chains as linked to cytomegalovirus.

V gave up 1 base and J gave up 7 bases; unmatched junction bases: 7. CDR1 is MNHEY, CDR2 SMNVEV, per germline (reference sequence). The CDR3 extends over 14 amino acids. About this clone itself: The antigen is undetermined.

Everyone who donated was a healthy bone marrow donor. The PCR was carried out with 60 Vbeta primers and 13 Jbeta primers. Sequenced by immunoSEQ multiplex PCR; TCRdb stores in-frame clones only, minus some. Of about 73,000 clones in the sample, over 70% were seen once. The chain uses TRBV27 and TRBJ2-7; 7 bases align to TRBD1. The clonotype comes from a man between 70 and 80 years old in good health and CMV-seronegative. Material: PBMCs. The CDR3 sequence is CASSLYDRVGEQYF. CDR3 sequence (DNA): TGTGCCAGCAGTTTATACGACAGGGTAGGTGAGCAGTACTTC.